This T cell receptor beta chain was profiled in a study of blood T cell repertoires in COVID-19. At the level of the study: Sample material is recorded as cDNA or gDNA derived from T cells, B-cell-depleted T cells, or PBMCs.

In the study's own analysis: Amplifying reference gene primers gave estimates of nucleated cell counts. Some clones are missing from TCRdb's copy, which holds only in-frame ones; the method was immunoSEQ multiplex PCR. V and J calls and clone size are copied from that table; D and trimming were computed from the DNA. The sample shows around 100,000 clones, over 75% of them seen only once. Per the germline V gene, CDR1 is SEHNR and CDR2 is FQNEAQ (reference sequence). The V gene lost 0 bases and the J gene lost 4 bases, with 7 bases spanning the gap. The CDR3 has 14 amino acids. Specimen: peripheral blood. This TCR was sampled from a human donor in a cohort sampled during active COVID-19. The chain is built from TRBV7-9 and TRBJ1-5, with unresolved D. The CDR3 spells CASSLAGVNQPQHF. The CDR3 coding sequence is TGTGCCAGCAGCTTAGCCGGGGTGAATCAGCCCCAGCATTTT.